These 16 T cell receptor beta chains share one sample of origin, sequenced in a study of T cell responses to AZD1222 COVID-19 vaccine. The repertoire was sequenced with immunoSEQ multiplex PCR; TCRdb's copy has only in-frame clones and lacks some. The sample yields roughly 160,000 clones, 85% to 90% seen once. The sample was peripheral blood, taken on day 0 of AZD1222 vaccination. The receptors come from an adult in good health.

The rearrangement joins TRBV24-1 to TRBJ2-2, with D maybe TRBD2 (6 bases). The germline CDR1 and CDR2 sequences are KGHDR and SFDVKD. There are 14 residues in the CDR3. Trimming shortened V by 1 base and J by 4 bases, and 6 bases separated the two germline ends. The CDR3 DNA sequence: TGTGCCACCAGTGATTTCGGGGGCACCGGGGAGCTGTTTTTT. Protein product: CATSDFGGTGELFF.

This clone was seen a handful of times. This sequence joins TRBV7-7 and TRBJ2-7; D unresolved. Germline V gene lookup returns CDR1 SSHAT and CDR2 FNYEAQ (reference sequence). The CDR3 runs 13 residues. The V and J ends lost 1 base and 5 bases respectively, with 9 bases between them. CDR3 DNA: TGTGCCAGCAGCTTAGGCCAGAACAACGAGCAGTACTTC. The encoded protein is CASSLGQNNEQYF.

CDR3 protein: CASSRLGGHTEAFF. CDR3 sequence (DNA): TGTGCCAGCAGTCGCCTTGGGGGGCACACTGAAGCTTTCTTT. The chain employs TRBV27 and TRBJ1-1; D is perhaps TRBD1 (6 bases). From germline, CDR1 is MNHEY and CDR2 SMNVEV (reference sequence). The V and J ends lost 5 bases and 3 bases respectively, with 13 bases between them. The CDR3 consists of 14 residues.

This rearrangement joins TRBV12-3 or TRBV12-4 to TRBJ2-2; D might be TRBD1 (5 bases). The CDR3 length is 13 residues. V gave up 10 bases and J gave up 6 bases, with 15 bases separating them. CDR3 DNA sequence: TGTGCCACCAAAGGGGTGTTAGCCGGGGAGCTGTTTTTT. Amino acid sequence: CATKGVLAGELFF.

The rearrangement links TRBV6-5 to TRBJ2-1; the D gene is possibly TRBD1 (5 bases). The CDR3 extends over 14 amino acids. Germline assignment: CDR1 MNHEY and CDR2 SVGAGI. V was trimmed by 7 bases and J by 3 bases, leaving 13 bases between them. The CDR3 sequence is CASNQGEDYNEQFF. The CDR3 DNA reads as TGTGCCAGCAACCAGGGTGAGGACTACAATGAGCAGTTCTTC.

This chain links TRBV19 with TRBJ1-2; D gene uncertain. V was trimmed by 4 bases and J by 6 bases, leaving 18 bases between them. The CDR3 consists of 15 residues. CDR1 and CDR2 from the germline V gene are LNHDA and SQIVND (reference sequence). CDR3 sequence (DNA): TGTGCCAGTAGTACCCGGAGGAGGGCGACTGATGGCTACACCTTC. Its translation: CASSTRRRATDGYTF.

This rearrangement joins TRBV20-1 to TRBJ1-1; D is undetermined. The length of the CDR3 is 12 residues. Germline loops: CDR1 DFQATT, CDR2 SNEGSKA (reference sequence). V lost 3 bases and J lost 4, with 9 bases in between. The CDR3 nucleotides read TGCAGTGCTAGTGTGGGGAGCACTGAAGCTTTCTTT. Translated, it gives CSASVGSTEAFF.

This chain joins TRBV11-1 and TRBJ1-1, with TRBD1 matching 9 bases. From germline, CDR1 is SGHAT and CDR2 FQDESV (reference sequence). The CDR3 has 13 residues. The V segment lost 6 bases and the J segment 5 bases; nucleotides outside the gene matches: 4. This CDR3 is CASSSDRGTEAFF. CDR3 bases: TGTGCCAGCAGTTCGGACAGGGGAACTGAAGCTTTCTTT.

V is TRBV29-1 and J is TRBJ2-5; no clear D. V shed 4 bases and J shed 1 base, with 10 bases lying between them. CDR3 length equals 13 residues. CDR1 SQVTM and CDR2 ANQGSEA come from the germline V gene. DNA of the CDR3: TGCAGCGTTGGTGTGTCCACCCAAGAGACCCAGTACTTC. It specifies CSVGVSTQETQYF. Full variable domain (outside the CDR3, taken from reference TRBV29-1 and TRBJ2-5): SAVISQKPSRDICQRGTSLTIQCQVDSQVTMMFWYRQQPGQSLTLIATANQGSEATYESGFVIDKFPISRPNLTFSTLTVSNMSPEDSSIYLCSVGVSTQETQYFGPGTRLLVL.

This clone was detected only once. The DNA of the CDR3 is TGCGCCAGCAGCTTGGAGGGGACAGGGGGCGGGGAGCAGTACTTC. This codes for CASSLEGTGGGEQYF. The J gene is TRBJ2-7, the V gene TRBV5-1; 12 bases fit TRBD1. The CDR3 is made up of 15 amino acids. Germline V gene sequence: CDR1 SGHRS, CDR2 YFSETQ. J lost 7 bases, V lost 0 bases, and 5 bases had no gene match.

The chain recombines TRBV4-2 with TRBJ2-3; D is undetermined. The germline V gene encodes CDR1 LGHNA and CDR2 YNFKEQ. Trimming took 4 bases from V and 2 from J, leaving 10 bases between them. The CDR3 has 14 residues. The CDR3 coding sequence is TGTGCCAGCAGCCGGGAATCGTACACAGATACGCAGTATTTT. This gives the protein CASSRESYTDTQYF.

This clone was seen a few times. The chain employs TRBV28 and TRBJ1-4; 12 bases map to TRBD1. V lost 2 bases to trimming and J lost 8 bases; unmatched junction nucleotides: 12. The CDR3 spans 18 residues. Germline CDR1 is MDHEN and CDR2 is SYDVKM. CDR3 coding DNA: TGTGCCAGCAGTTTAAAACGGGACAGGGGGCAAGGATGGGAAAAACTGTTTTTT. Translation gives CASSLKRDRGQGWEKLFF.

V usage is TRBV19 and J usage is TRBJ2-6; no reliable D call. Looked up from germline, CDR1 is LNHDA and CDR2 is SQIVND (reference sequence). CDR3 length: 15 amino acids. Trimming cost V 4 bases and J 0 bases, with 7 bases left between them. The CDR3: CASSRVSSGANVLTF. The DNA of the CDR3 is TGTGCCAGTAGTAGGGTCTCCTCTGGGGCCAACGTCCTGACTTTC.

The chain has TRBV4-3 and TRBJ2-7; TRBD1 agrees at 9 bases. The germline V gene encodes CDR1 LGHNA and CDR2 YSLEER. With 5 bases clipped from V and 5 bases from J, the junction kept 10 bases outside the gene matches. The CDR3 sequence is 15 residues long. The CDR3, as DNA: TGCGCCAGCAGCGATTTTGGGACAGGGAGAGACGAGCAGTACTTC. Its translation is CASSDFGTGRDEQYF.

V gene TRBV2 combines with J gene TRBJ2-3; 13 nucleotides match TRBD2. Germline loops: CDR1 SNHLY, CDR2 FYNNEI. The CDR3 runs 16 residues. J gave up 1 base and V 6 bases, and 4 bases lay outside the gene matches. In nucleotides, the CDR3 is TGTGCCAGCAGGGGCGGACTAGCGGGAGGCACAGATACGCAGTATTTT. Protein: CASRGGLAGGTDTQYF.

The genes are TRBV1 and TRBJ1-1. TRBV1 is recorded as a pseudogene. This CDR3 is 18 amino acids long. CDR3 nucleotide sequence: TGCACCAGCAGCCAAGATCTTAACAGAGGATGCATGAACACTGAAGCTTTCTTT. Protein sequence: CTSSQDLNRGCMNTEAFF.